Presented here are 21 T cell receptor beta chains from one specimen sequenced in a study of blood T cell repertoires in COVID-19. TCRdb keeps only in-frame clones here, not all; method: immunoSEQ multiplex PCR. Found here are roughly 150,000 clones, around 85% of them singletons; the top ten hold 6.5% to 7.5%. Input material: peripheral blood. These receptors all stem from an elderly man with COVID-19, enrolled during active disease.

This chain uses TRBV6-5 with TRBJ2-5; 12 bases map to TRBD2. With 6 bases clipped from V and 4 bases from J, the junction kept 6 bases outside the gene matches. Germline V gene lookup returns CDR1 MNHEY and CDR2 SVGAGI. The CDR3 consists of 15 residues. The CDR3 nucleotides are TGTGCCAGCAGCGCTAGCGGGGGGGCCGGAGAGACCCAGTACTTC. It codes for CASSASGGAGETQYF.

The chain recombines TRBV9 with TRBJ1-1; possible D gene TRBD1, 5 bases. This CDR3 has 14 residues. Germline CDR1 SGDLS, CDR2 YYNGEE. Between the trimmed V and J ends, which lost 0 bases and 4 bases, there was a span of 10 bases. The CDR3 bases are TGTGCCAGCAGCGTAGGGTCAGGGTTCACTGAAGCTTTCTTT. Translating it yields CASSVGSGFTEAFF.

The chain is built from TRBV4-1 and TRBJ1-1, with TRBD1 as a possible D gene (6 bases). Germline loops: CDR1 MGHRA, CDR2 YSYEKL. Trimming cost V 0 bases and J 4 bases, with 15 bases left between them. The CDR3 sequence is 16 residues long. The CDR3 reads CASSQDAAGVVTEAFF. The CDR3 nucleotides are TGCGCCAGCAGCCAAGATGCGGCAGGGGTGGTCACTGAAGCTTTCTTT.

The chain combines TRBV12-3 or TRBV12-4 with TRBJ1-2; D is ambiguous. The CDR3 is 11 amino acids. V lost 4 bases and J 8 bases, leaving 8 bases between the germline ends. This CDR3 is CASSSSGGYTF. CDR3 coding DNA: TGTGCCAGCAGTTCGTCGGGGGGCTACACCTTC.

The rearrangement joins TRBV28 to TRBJ1-5; TRBD1 matches at 7 bases. Germline V gene lookup returns CDR1 MDHEN and CDR2 SYDVKM. CDR3 length equals 18 residues. V lost 4 bases, J lost 0 bases, and 12 bases stayed unmatched. CDR3 coding DNA: TGTGCCAGCAGTTGGGGGGCAGGGGGTATATATAGCAATCAGCCCCAGCATTTT. Translating gives CASSWGAGGIYSNQPQHF.

V and J are TRBV7-9 and TRBJ1-3; no clear D. The CDR3 is 15 amino acids. Trimming removed 1 base from V and 8 bases from J, with 15 bases in between. Germline V gives CDR1 SEHNR, CDR2 FQNEAQ (reference sequence). The CDR3 nucleotides are TGTGCCAGCAGCTTAGGGGCAGCTAACTTGGACACCATATATTTT. This sequence encodes CASSLGAANLDTIYF.

This clone was counted only a few times. This chain connects TRBV11-2 to TRBJ2-2; tentatively, D is TRBD1 (6 bases). Trimming stripped 3 bases from V and 5 bases from J, with 7 bases between. The CDR3 length is 13 residues. CDR1 and CDR2 from the germline V gene are SGHAT and FQNNGV. CDR3 amino acids: CASSFTGTGELFF. The CDR3 DNA reads TGTGCCAGCAGCTTCACAGGGACCGGGGAGCTGTTTTTT.

The J gene is TRBJ1-1, the V gene TRBV6-5, with 7 bases matching TRBD1. The germline V gene has CDR1 MNHEY and CDR2 SVGAGI. V dropped 4 bases and J dropped 3; count of bases not matched to a gene: 5. CDR3 size: 14 residues. DNA of the CDR3: TGTGCCAGCAGTTCTGGAGGGGGCTACACTGAAGCTTTCTTT. Its protein is CASSSGGGYTEAFF.

The chain recombines TRBV28 with TRBJ2-7, with TRBD2 matching 8 bases. Germline V gene lookup returns CDR1 MDHEN and CDR2 SYDVKM. V lost 6 bases, J lost 6 bases, and 16 bases stayed unmatched. The CDR3 has 16 amino acids. The CDR3 loop reads CASSPWAGGWGFEQYF. The CDR3, as DNA: TGTGCCAGCAGCCCATGGGCGGGGGGATGGGGGTTCGAGCAGTACTTC.

This rearrangement joins TRBV25-1 to TRBJ2-7; D is ambiguous. CDR3 length equals 13 residues. CDR1 and CDR2 from the germline V gene are MGHDK and SYGVNS. Deletions cut 8 bases from V and 4 bases from J, with 15 bases between. Written as DNA, the CDR3 is TGTGCCAGCTCATCTCTATTCCCTTACGAGCAGTACTTC. Translating it yields CASSSLFPYEQYF.

The rearrangement uses TRBV5-1 and TRBJ2-3, with 9 nucleotides matching TRBD2. This CDR3 is built from 16 residues. Losses at the gene ends were 3 bases for V and 2 bases for J; bases not matched to a gene: 7. Germline assignment: CDR1 SGHRS and CDR2 YFSETQ. The CDR3 is CASSYGGGDNTDTQYF. The CDR3, as DNA: TGCGCCAGCAGCTACGGCGGGGGGGATAACACAGATACGCAGTATTTT.

J is TRBJ2-5 and V is TRBV7-2; 7 bases fit TRBD2. Germline V gene lookup returns CDR1 SGHTA and CDR2 FQGNSA. V shed 2 bases, J shed 3 bases, and the junction held 3 bases outside the gene matches. The CDR3 consists of 14 residues. The CDR3 DNA reads TGTGCCAGCAGCTTATTTGGGGGGGAAGAGACCCAGTACTTC. It is translated as CASSLFGGEETQYF.

The genes are TRBV6-2 or TRBV6-3 and TRBJ1-5, with unresolved D. Germline V gene sequence: CDR1 MNHEY, CDR2 SVGEGT. Trimming shortened V by 2 bases and J by 9 bases, and 11 bases separated the two germline ends. The CDR3 has 13 amino acids. This CDR3 reads CASSYEVIGPQHF. CDR3 DNA sequence: TGTGCCAGCAGTTACGAGGTTATCGGGCCCCAGCATTTT.

The chain recombines TRBV7-2 with TRBJ1-6; D gene ambiguous. V lost 2 bases, J lost 4 bases, and 9 bases lay in between. CDR3 length: 15 residues. Germline assignment: CDR1 SGHTA and CDR2 FQGNSA. The CDR3 bases are TGTGCCAGCAGCTTACACAGCCCTTATAATTCACCCCTCCACTTT. Its translation is CASSLHSPYNSPLHF.

The chain uses TRBV28 and TRBJ1-1; D not certain. V lost 8 bases and J 1 base, leaving 14 bases between the germline ends. There are 14 residues in the CDR3. Germline V gene sequence: CDR1 MDHEN, CDR2 SYDVKM. This CDR3 is CASRGPGGNTEAFF. The CDR3 DNA reads as TGTGCCAGCCGTGGGCCGGGAGGGAACACTGAAGCTTTCTTT.

V is TRBV7-2 and J is TRBJ1-1; unclear D gene. This CDR3 region has 14 residues. Germline loops: CDR1 SGHTA, CDR2 FQGNSA. V lost 5 bases and J 7 bases, leaving 17 bases between the germline ends. This CDR3 is CASSPYQSGSEAFF. The CDR3 DNA sequence: TGTGCCAGCAGCCCATACCAGAGCGGGAGTGAAGCTTTCTTT.

The genes are TRBV10-1 and TRBJ2-1, with D uncertain. The CDR3 totals 13 residues. Germline V gene lookup returns CDR1 WNHNN and CDR2 SYGVQD (reference sequence). V dropped 3 bases and J dropped 6 bases, with 9 bases sitting between them. In DNA form, the CDR3 reads TGCGCCAGCAGTGAAGAACCCGGCAATGAGCAGTTCTTC. Translating gives CASSEEPGNEQFF.

This chain connects TRBV3-1 (or the pseudogene TRBV3-2) to TRBJ2-5; the D gene is possibly TRBD2 (6 bases). The germline V and J ends were trimmed by 3 bases and 2 bases, with 16 bases remaining between them. The CDR3 is made up of 16 amino acids. Germline CDR1 is LGHDT and CDR2 is YNNKEL (reference sequence). The chain's CDR3 is CASSQWKTRGQETQYF. The DNA of the CDR3 is TGTGCCAGCAGCCAGTGGAAGACTAGGGGTCAAGAGACCCAGTACTTC.

The chain has TRBV7-2 and TRBJ2-3, with D perhaps TRBD2 (5 bases). Germline V gene lookup returns CDR1 SGHTA and CDR2 FQGNSA. The CDR3 spans 14 residues. Between the trimmed V and J ends, which lost 8 bases and 4 bases, there was a span of 16 bases. This chain's CDR3 is CASGGRSTADTQYF. In nucleotides, the CDR3 is TGTGCCAGCGGAGGACGTTCGACCGCAGATACGCAGTATTTT.

The chain joins TRBV7-3 to TRBJ1-5, with D uncertain. CDR3 length equals 13 residues. Germline-derived CDR1 and CDR2 are SGHTA and FQGTGA. The V and J ends lost 2 bases and 4 bases respectively, with 6 bases between them. CDR3 loop: CASSLSRNQPQHF. The CDR3, as DNA: TGTGCCAGCAGCTTATCCAGGAATCAGCCCCAGCATTTT.

The chain recombines TRBV6-1 with TRBJ1-2, with D unresolved. CDR1 and CDR2 (germline): MNHNS, SASEGT. The germline V and J ends were trimmed by 2 bases and 0 bases, with 7 bases remaining between them. The CDR3 spans 14 residues. CDR3 nucleotide sequence: TGTGCCAGCAGTGAAAACAGTGCTAACTATGGCTACACCTTC. It codes for CASSENSANYGYTF.